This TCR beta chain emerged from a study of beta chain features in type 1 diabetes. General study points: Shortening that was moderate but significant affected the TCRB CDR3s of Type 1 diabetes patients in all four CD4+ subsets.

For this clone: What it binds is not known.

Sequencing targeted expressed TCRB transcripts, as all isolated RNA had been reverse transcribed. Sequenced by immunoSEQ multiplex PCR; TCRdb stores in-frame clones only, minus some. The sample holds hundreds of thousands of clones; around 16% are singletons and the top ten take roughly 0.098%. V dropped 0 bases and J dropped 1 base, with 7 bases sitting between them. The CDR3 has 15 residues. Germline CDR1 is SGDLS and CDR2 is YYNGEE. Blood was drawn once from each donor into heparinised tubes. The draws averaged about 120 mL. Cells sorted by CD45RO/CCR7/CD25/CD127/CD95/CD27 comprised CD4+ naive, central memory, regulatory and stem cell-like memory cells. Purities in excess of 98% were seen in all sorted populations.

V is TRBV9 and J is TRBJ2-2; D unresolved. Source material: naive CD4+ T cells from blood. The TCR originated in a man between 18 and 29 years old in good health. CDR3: CASSVGGLNTGELFF. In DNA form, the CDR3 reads TGTGCCAGCAGCGTAGGGGGATTGAACACCGGGGAGCTGTTTTTT.